The rows below give T cell receptor beta chains drawn from one sample of a study of blood T cell repertoires in COVID-19. The repertoire was sequenced with immunoSEQ multiplex PCR; TCRdb's copy has only in-frame clones and lacks some. The table includes roughly 320,000 clones, 85% detected once. Sequenced: peripheral blood. These receptors were collected from a human donor in a cohort sampled during active COVID-19. The CDR3 runs from the conserved cysteine through the conserved F or W. A D gene is named only where the DNA matches it firmly. Clone size is given for some rows only: seen once, a few or many times, or a class if the clone is expanded.

TRBJ2-7,once,TRBV4-1,.,CASSQEKHNSYEQYF,TGCGCCAGCAGCCAAGAAAAACACAACTCCTACGAGCAGTACTTC
TRBJ1-2,.,TRBV7-9,TRBD1,CASSLESSGGHGYTF,TGTGCCAGCAGCTTAGAATCATCAGGGGGCCATGGCTACACCTTC
TRBJ1-1,.,TRBV10-2,.,CASSGGSMNTEAFF,TGCGCCAGCAGTGGGGGCAGCATGAACACTGAAGCTTTCTTT
TRBJ1-1,.,TRBV19,.,CASSIRMTGPTEAFF,TGTGCCAGTAGTATTCGTATGACAGGCCCCACTGAAGCTTTCTTT
TRBJ1-1,once,TRBV30,.,CAWSSEASEAFF,TGTGCCTGGAGTTCAGAGGCCTCTGAAGCTTTCTTT
TRBJ1-1,.,TRBV7-8,TRBD1,CASSFLSQRQGNTEAFF,TGTGCCAGCAGCTTTTTATCCCAACGACAGGGGAACACTGAAGCTTTCTTT
TRBJ2-4,.,TRBV12-2,.,CASRLGSRQGLFIQYF,TGTGCAAGTCGCCTAGGGAGTCGGCAGGGATTGTTCATTCAGTACTTC
TRBJ2-7,.,TRBV5-1,.,CASSEGPVTGPYEQYF,TGCGCCAGCAGTGAGGGACCTGTGACAGGACCCTACGAGCAGTACTTC
TRBJ2-1,.,TRBV12-2,.,CASRPAGGPESYNEQFF,TGTGCAAGTCGGCCAGCGGGGGGGCCAGAGTCCTACAATGAGCAGTTCTTC
TRBJ2-2,once,TRBV5-1,.,CASSWPGQSAGNTGELFF,TGCGCCAGCAGCTGGCCTGGACAGAGCGCGGGGAACACCGGGGAGCTGTTTTTT
TRBJ2-1,.,TRBV27,TRBD2,CASSILAGVYNEQFF,TGTGCCAGCAGTATACTAGCGGGGGTATACAATGAGCAGTTCTTC
TRBJ2-3,.,TRBV15,.,CATSRGTSSTDTQYF,TGTGCCACCAGCAGAGGGACAAGTAGCACAGATACGCAGTATTTT
TRBJ2-1,.,TRBV4-1,.,CASSQEGTFYNEQFF,TGCGCCAGCAGCCAAGAAGGGACTTTCTACAATGAGCAGTTCTTC
TRBJ2-7,.,TRBV10-3,TRBD1,CAISWDRGIYEQYF,TGTGCCATCAGTTGGGACAGGGGAATCTACGAGCAGTACTTC
TRBJ2-7,once,TRBV5-1,.,CASTAAGHEQYF,TGCGCCAGCACGGCGGCAGGGCACGAGCAGTACTTC
TRBJ2-1,.,TRBV6-6,TRBD1,CASSYRGRLDNEQFF,TGTGCCAGCAGCTACAGGGGGCGATTGGACAATGAGCAGTTCTTC
TRBJ1-1,.,TRBV28,TRBD1,CASSLGQGNTEAFF,TGTGCCAGCAGTCTCGGACAGGGGAACACTGAAGCTTTCTTT
TRBJ1-6,few,TRBV7-9,TRBD1,CASSHGQEISYNSPLHF,TGTGCCAGCAGCCACGGACAGGAGATATCCTATAATTCACCCCTCCACTTT
TRBJ2-3,.,TRBV5-1,.,CASSLTSQADTQYF,TGCGCCAGCAGCTTGACTAGTCAGGCAGATACGCAGTATTTT
TRBJ1-5,once,TRBV19,.,CASSLFRQQTFYSNQPQHF,TGTGCCAGTAGTCTTTTTCGACAGCAAACATTTTATAGCAATCAGCCCCAGCATTTT
TRBJ2-6,many,TRBV25-1,.,CASSESSSGANVLTF,TGTGCCAGCAGTGAATCCAGCTCTGGGGCCAACGTCCTGACTTTC
TRBJ1-4,.,TRBV7-2,.,CASSPGWTNEKLFF,TGTGCCAGCAGCCCGGGGTGGACTAATGAAAAACTGTTTTTT
TRBJ1-3,once,TRBV6-5,.,CASSYTNSGNTIYF,TGTGCCAGCAGTTATACAAACTCTGGAAACACCATATATTTT
TRBJ1-2,.,TRBV4-1,.,CASSQSAGLYGYTF,TGCGCCAGCAGCCAATCCGCAGGGTTATATGGCTACACCTTC
TRBJ1-2,.,TRBV19,.,CASSMRSGDGYTF,TGTGCCAGTAGTATGAGGTCCGGCGATGGCTACACCTTC
TRBJ1-5,few,TRBV24-1,.,CATSARIGQPQHF,TGTGCCACCAGTGCCCGAATCGGGCAGCCCCAGCATTTT
TRBJ2-7,few,TRBV6-1,.,CASSETDEQYF,TGTGCCAGCAGTGAAACGGACGAGCAGTACTTC
TRBJ1-2,.,TRBV12-3/TRBV12-4,.,CASSSRTSDGYTF,TGTGCCAGCAGTTCCCGGACTAGCGATGGCTACACCTTC
TRBJ2-3,once,TRBV24-1,.,CATSDAGRYTDTQYF,TGTGCCACCAGTGACGCAGGGAGGTACACAGATACGCAGTATTTT
TRBJ2-3,.,TRBV5-1,TRBD2,CASSGGLATDTQYF,TGCGCCAGCAGCGGAGGACTAGCCACAGATACGCAGTATTTT
TRBJ2-7,.,TRBV11-2,.,CASSPPSGYEQYF,TGTGCCAGCAGCCCCCCCTCGGGGTACGAGCAGTACTTC
TRBJ2-7,.,TRBV7-2,TRBD2,CASSRRLAGGTYEQYF,TGTGCCAGCAGCCGCCGACTAGCGGGGGGGACCTACGAGCAGTACTTC
TRBJ2-3,once,TRBV27,.,CASSPPQGPDTQYF,TGTGCCAGCAGTCCTCCACAGGGTCCAGATACGCAGTATTTT
TRBJ2-7,.,TRBV5-4,TRBD2,CASSLGGTNSYEQYF,TGTGCCAGCAGCTTGGGGGGGACTAACTCCTACGAGCAGTACTTC
TRBJ2-3,.,TRBV10-1,TRBD2,CARRTSGGRTDTQYF,TGCGCCAGACGAACTAGCGGGGGACGCACAGATACGCAGTATTTT
TRBJ2-4,.,TRBV10-1,.,CASSEAGTLAKNIQYF,TGCGCCAGCAGTGAGGCGGGGACCTTAGCCAAAAACATTCAGTACTTC
TRBJ2-3,.,TRBV6-5,TRBD1,CASSQNRGLTDTQYF,TGTGCCAGCAGTCAAAACAGGGGGCTCACAGATACGCAGTATTTT
TRBJ2-7,.,TRBV6-5,.,CASSYSNTGFRYEQYF,TGTGCCAGCAGTTACTCGAATACAGGCTTCCGCTACGAGCAGTACTTC
TRBJ1-2,.,TRBV5-4,.,CASSLVGTMYDGYTF,TGTGCCAGCAGCTTGGTTGGGACAATGTATGATGGCTACACCTTC
TRBJ1-2,.,TRBV12-3/TRBV12-4,.,CASSSLRGYTF,TGTGCCAGCAGTTCTCTCCGTGGCTACACCTTC